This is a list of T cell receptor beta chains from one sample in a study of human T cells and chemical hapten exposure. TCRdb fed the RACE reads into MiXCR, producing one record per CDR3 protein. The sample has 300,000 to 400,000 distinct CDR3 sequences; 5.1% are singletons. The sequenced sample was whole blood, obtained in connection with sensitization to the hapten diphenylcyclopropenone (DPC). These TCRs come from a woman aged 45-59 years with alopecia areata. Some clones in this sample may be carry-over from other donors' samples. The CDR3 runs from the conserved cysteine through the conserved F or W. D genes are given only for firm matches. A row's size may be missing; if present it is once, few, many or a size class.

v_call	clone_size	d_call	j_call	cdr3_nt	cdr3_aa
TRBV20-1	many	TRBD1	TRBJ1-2	TGCAGTGCTAGAGATCCGACAGGGGGTACGGTCTACACCTTC	CSARDPTGGTVYTF
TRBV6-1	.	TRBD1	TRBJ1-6	TGTGCCAGCAGTGAAGGAGGCAGGGGGCGGTCACCCCTCCACTTT	CASSEGGRGRSPLHF
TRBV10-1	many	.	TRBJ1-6	TGCGCCAGCAGTGCTTACAGGAATTCACCCCTCCACTTT	CASSAYRNSPLHF
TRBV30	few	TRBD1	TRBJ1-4	TGTGCCTGGAGGCTCGGGACAGTGAATGAAAAACTGTTTTTT	CAWRLGTVNEKLFF
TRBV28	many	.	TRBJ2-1	TGTGCCAGCAGTCCGCAGGGTGATGAGCAGTTCTTC	CASSPQGDEQFF
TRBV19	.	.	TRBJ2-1	TGTGCCAGTAGTATCGGATGGGCCAATGAGCAGTTCTTC	CASSIGWANEQFF
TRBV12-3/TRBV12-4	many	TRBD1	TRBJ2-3	TGTGCCAGCAGCTTCCGGGACAGGGCGGATACGCAGTATTTT	CASSFRDRADTQYF
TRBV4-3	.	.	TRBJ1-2	TGCGCCAGCAGCCAAGATACAGGCCCCTATGGCTACACCTTC	CASSQDTGPYGYTF
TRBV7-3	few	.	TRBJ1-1	TGTGCCAGCAGCTCGACTCCTAGCACTGAAGCTTTCTTT	CASSSTPSTEAFF
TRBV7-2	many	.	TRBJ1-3	TGTGCCAGCAGCCCTGACCCTGGAAACACCATATATTTT	CASSPDPGNTIYF
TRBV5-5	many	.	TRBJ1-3	TGTGCCAGCAGCTTGGAAGCGGGAGGCGGAAACACCATATATTTT	CASSLEAGGGNTIYF
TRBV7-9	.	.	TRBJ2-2	TGTGCCAGCAGCTTAGGGAGAACTCATACCGGGGAGCTGTTTTTT	CASSLGRTHTGELFF
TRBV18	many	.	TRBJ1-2	TGTGCCAGCTTGAGCAGGGAATATCAAGACTATGGCTACACCTTC	CASLSREYQDYGYTF
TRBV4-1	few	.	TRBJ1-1	TGCGCCAGCAGCCAAGATCCGGCAGGGGTCGTAAGTAGAGCTTTCTTT	CASSQDPAGVVSRAFF
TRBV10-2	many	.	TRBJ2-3	TGCGCCATAGCAAGGAGGGGGACGGATACGCAGTATTTT	CAIARRGTDTQYF
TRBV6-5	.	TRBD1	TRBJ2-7	TGTGCCAGCAGTCTTTCACAGGGGGTCTCCTACGAGCAGTACTTC	CASSLSQGVSYEQYF
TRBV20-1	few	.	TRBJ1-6	TGCAGTGCTAGACTGCCGACAGGTCCTCACCTCCACTTT	CSARLPTGPHLHF
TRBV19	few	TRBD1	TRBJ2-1	TGTGCCAGTACCCTGACAGGGATGGGGAATGAGCAGTTCTTC	CASTLTGMGNEQFF
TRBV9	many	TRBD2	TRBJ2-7	TGTGCCAGCAGCCATCGACCGGGACTAGCGGGGGGGAGCGAGCAGTACTTC	CASSHRPGLAGGSEQYF
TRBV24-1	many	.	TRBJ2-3	TGTGCCACCAGTGAGCCAGGTAGTACAGATACGCAGTATTTT	CATSEPGSTDTQYF
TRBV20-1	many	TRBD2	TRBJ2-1	TGCAGTGCTCGACGGGGGGGGCTCTACAATGAGCAGTTCTTC	CSARRGGLYNEQFF
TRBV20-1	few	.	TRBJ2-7	TGCAGTGCTAGAAACAGAATTTACGAGCAGTACTTC	CSARNRIYEQYF
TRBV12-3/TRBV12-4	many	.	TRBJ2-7	TGTGCCAGCAGTCCCGCCTCCGGGAGCTACGAGCAGTACTTC	CASSPASGSYEQYF
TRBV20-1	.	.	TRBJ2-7	TGCAGTGCTGTTCCTACAGCCTCCTCCTACGAGCAGTACTTC	CSAVPTASSYEQYF
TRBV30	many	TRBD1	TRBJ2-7	TGTGCCTGGGGTTCAGGGGGTCCCTACGAGCAGTACTTC	CAWGSGGPYEQYF
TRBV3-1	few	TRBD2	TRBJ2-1	TGTGCCAGCAGTCTACTAGCGGGAGGGTGGAATGAGCAGTTCTTC	CASSLLAGGWNEQFF
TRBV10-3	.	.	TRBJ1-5	TGTGCCATCAGTGAGTCAGGGCAGCCCCAGCATTTT	CAISESGQPQHF
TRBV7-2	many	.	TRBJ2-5	TGTGCCAGCAGCCGTCGACTAACGGAGACCCAGTACTTC	CASSRRLTETQYF
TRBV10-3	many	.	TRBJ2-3	TGTGCCATCAGTGAGCGGGCTAGCTCCACTCCTACACGGGCAGATACGCAGTATTTT	CAISERASSTPTRADTQYF